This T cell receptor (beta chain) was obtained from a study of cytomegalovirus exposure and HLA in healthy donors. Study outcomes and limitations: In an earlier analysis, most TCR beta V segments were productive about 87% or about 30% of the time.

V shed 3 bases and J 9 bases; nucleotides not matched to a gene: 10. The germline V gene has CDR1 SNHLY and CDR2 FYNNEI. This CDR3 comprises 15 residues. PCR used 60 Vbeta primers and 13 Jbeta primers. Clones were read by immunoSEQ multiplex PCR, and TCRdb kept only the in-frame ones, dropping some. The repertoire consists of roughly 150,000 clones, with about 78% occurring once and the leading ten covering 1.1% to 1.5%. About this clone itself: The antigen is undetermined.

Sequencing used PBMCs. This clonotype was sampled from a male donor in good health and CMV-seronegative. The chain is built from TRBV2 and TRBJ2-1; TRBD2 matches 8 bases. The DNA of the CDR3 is TGTGCCAGCAGTGAGAGGTCCGGGGGGGCCTTTGAGCAGTTCTTC. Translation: CASSERSGGAFEQFF.